The 10 T cell receptor beta chains below all came from one sample that was sequenced in a study of CD8 T cells in ankylosing spondylitis. Study-wide findings and caveats: There was a TCR beta motif, made of several highly homologous variants, that appeared characteristic of ankylosing spondylitis blood.

Their antigens are not known. MiXCR, run by TCRdb on the 5' RACE reads, gives a single entry per CDR3 protein. The profile shows over 700,000 distinct CDR3 sequences, 15% to 20% of them singletons. Input material: blood, either unsorted or a sorted T cell fraction (not recorded which). Receptors were obtained from a male donor with ankylosing spondylitis.

The chain recombines TRBV7-9 with TRBJ2-5; D call uncertain. The germline V gene has CDR1 SEHNR and CDR2 FQNEAQ (reference sequence). The V end lost 6 bases, the J end lost 4 bases, and 9 bases lay between the germline ends. The CDR3 spans 12 residues. The CDR3 protein is CASSHSAETQYF. The CDR3 region has the DNA TGTGCCAGCAGTCATAGTGCAGAGACCCAGTACTTC.

This clonotype was picked up a small number of times. The V call is TRBV5-1, the J call TRBJ2-5, with 9 bases aligning to TRBD2. There are 15 residues in the CDR3. The junction had 4 bases not matched to a gene; V was cut back by 0 bases and J by 4 bases. Per the germline V gene, CDR1 is SGHRS and CDR2 is YFSETQ. The CDR3 DNA reads TGCGCCAGCAGCTTGGGGCCGGGACTAGCAGAGACCCAGTACTTC. This encodes CASSLGPGLAETQYF.

This clonotype was seen more than once but under ten times. V usage is TRBV13 and J usage is TRBJ2-7; D unclear. The CDR3 is 13 amino acids. Trimming stripped 5 bases from V and 5 bases from J, with 13 bases between. CDR1 and CDR2 from the germline V gene are PRHDT and FYEKMQ (reference sequence). CDR3 bases: TGTGCCAGCAGCCCTCGGACGGTCAACGAGCAGTACTTC. It is translated as CASSPRTVNEQYF.

With respect to this clonotype: An end of the junction differs from the germline gene, which may be a read error. The chain joins TRBV4-3 to TRBJ1-2; possible D gene TRBD1, 5 bases. The length of the CDR3 is 14 residues. Germline V CDR1 and CDR2: LGHNA, YSLEER. DNA of the CDR3: TGCGCCAGCAGCCACGGGGGAGCTAACTATGGCTACAGCTTC. Translation gives CASSHGGANYGYSF.

The chain couples TRBV28 to TRBJ2-1; 10 bases match TRBD2. The length of the CDR3 is 14 residues. The V and J ends lost 8 bases and 3 bases, in that order; junction bases with no gene match: 4. CDR1 and CDR2 (germline): MDHEN, SYDVKM. As DNA, the CDR3 is TGTGCCAGCGTGGGACTAGCGAACTACAATGAGCAGTTCTTC. Residues: CASVGLANYNEQFF.

V and J are TRBV20-1 and TRBJ1-2; TRBD1 agrees at 7 bases. CDR1 is DFQATT, CDR2 SNEGSKA, per germline (reference sequence). With 4 bases clipped from V and 7 bases from J, the junction kept 12 bases outside the gene matches. The CDR3 is 14 residues long. CDR3 DNA: TGCAGTGCTAAACTAACCGGGACAGACAGTGGCTACACCTTC. It is translated as CSAKLTGTDSGYTF.

This clonotype was detected a few times. J is TRBJ2-3 and V is TRBV5-1; D is unresolved. Germline V gene sequence: CDR1 SGHRS, CDR2 YFSETQ. The CDR3 has 14 amino acids. V lost 1 base and J 0 bases, leaving 6 bases between the germline ends. Here the CDR3 DNA reads TGCGCCAGCAGCTTGCCGACTAGCACAGATACGCAGTATTTT. Translation: CASSLPTSTDTQYF.

This clonotype has only one observation. The V call is TRBV19, the J call TRBJ2-7; 7 bases map to TRBD1. The length of the CDR3 is 17 residues. CDR1 LNHDA and CDR2 SQIVND come from the germline V gene (reference sequence). V gave up 4 bases and J gave up 7 bases; unmatched junction bases: 19. The chain's CDR3 is CASSSIFLRDRLREQYF. The DNA for the CDR3 is TGTGCCAGTAGTAGTATATTCCTCCGGGACAGACTAAGGGAGCAGTACTTC.

The table lists this clonotype with a few counts. The chain carries TRBV20-1 and TRBJ1-3, with D uncertain. CDR1 is DFQATT, CDR2 SNEGSKA, per germline (reference sequence). V lost 3 bases to trimming and J lost 9 bases, with 15 bases between them. This CDR3 comprises 13 residues. CDR3: CSASTARFGTIYF. The CDR3 nucleotides are TGCAGTGCTAGTACGGCCCGGTTTGGCACCATATATTTT.

This clonotype was found many times. CDR3 in amino acids: CASSGDRVTGEAFF. In nucleotides, the CDR3 is TGTGCCAGCAGTGGGGACAGGGTTACCGGTGAAGCTTTCTTT. The V call is TRBV12-3 or TRBV12-4, the J call TRBJ1-1; TRBD1 agrees at 9 bases. The CDR3 spans 14 residues. After removal of 5 bases from V and 7 bases from J, the junction contained 8 bases not matched to a gene.